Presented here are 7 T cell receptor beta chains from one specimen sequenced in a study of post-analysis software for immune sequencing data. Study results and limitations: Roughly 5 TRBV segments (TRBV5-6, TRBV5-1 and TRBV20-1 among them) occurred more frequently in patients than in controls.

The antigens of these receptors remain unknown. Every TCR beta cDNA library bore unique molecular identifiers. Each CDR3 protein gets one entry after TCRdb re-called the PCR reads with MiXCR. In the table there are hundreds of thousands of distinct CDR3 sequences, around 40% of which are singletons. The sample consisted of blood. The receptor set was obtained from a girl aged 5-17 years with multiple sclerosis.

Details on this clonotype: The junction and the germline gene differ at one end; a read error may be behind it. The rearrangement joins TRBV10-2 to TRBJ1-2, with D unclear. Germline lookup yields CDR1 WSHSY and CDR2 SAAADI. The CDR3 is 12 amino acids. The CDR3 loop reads CAGSESSRGYTF. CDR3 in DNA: TGCGCCGGCAGTGAGTCCTCTAGGGGCTACACCTTC.

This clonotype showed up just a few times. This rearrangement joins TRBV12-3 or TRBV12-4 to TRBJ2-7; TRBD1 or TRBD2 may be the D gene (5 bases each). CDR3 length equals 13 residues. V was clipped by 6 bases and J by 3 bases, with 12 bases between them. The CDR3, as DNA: TGTGCCAGCAGGACGGGACGGAACTACGAGCAGTACTTC. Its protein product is CASRTGRNYEQYF.

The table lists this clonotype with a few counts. CDR3 protein: CASSSASGAYNEQFF. The CDR3 nucleotides are TGCGCCAGCAGCTCAGCTAGCGGCGCTTACAATGAGCAGTTCTTC. The chain recombines TRBV4-1 with TRBJ2-1, with 7 bases identical to TRBD2. The J segment lost 4 bases and the V segment lost 5 bases, leaving 8 bases of the junction unmatched. The germline V gene encodes CDR1 MGHRA and CDR2 YSYEKL. The CDR3 covers 15 residues.

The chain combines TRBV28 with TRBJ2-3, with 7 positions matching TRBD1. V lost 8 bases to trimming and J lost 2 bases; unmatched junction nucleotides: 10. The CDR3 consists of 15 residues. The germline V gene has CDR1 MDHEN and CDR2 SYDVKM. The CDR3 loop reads CASPPGGDFTDTQYF. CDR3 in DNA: TGTGCCAGCCCTCCAGGGGGTGACTTCACAGATACGCAGTATTTT.

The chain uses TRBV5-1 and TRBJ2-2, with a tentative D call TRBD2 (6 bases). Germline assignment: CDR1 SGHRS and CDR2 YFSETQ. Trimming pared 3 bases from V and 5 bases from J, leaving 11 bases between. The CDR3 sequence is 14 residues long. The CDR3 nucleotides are TGCGCCAGCAGCTGGGACCGGGGGACCGGGGAGCTGTTTTTT. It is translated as CASSWDRGTGELFF.

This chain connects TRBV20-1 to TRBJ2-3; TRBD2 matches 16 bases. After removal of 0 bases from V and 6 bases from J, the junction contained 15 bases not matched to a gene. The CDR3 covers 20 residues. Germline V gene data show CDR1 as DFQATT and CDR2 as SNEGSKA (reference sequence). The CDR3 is CSARDPRGLAGGSERDTQYF. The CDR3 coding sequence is TGCAGTGCTAGAGATCCGCGGGGACTAGCGGGAGGGTCCGAACGGGATACGCAGTATTTT.

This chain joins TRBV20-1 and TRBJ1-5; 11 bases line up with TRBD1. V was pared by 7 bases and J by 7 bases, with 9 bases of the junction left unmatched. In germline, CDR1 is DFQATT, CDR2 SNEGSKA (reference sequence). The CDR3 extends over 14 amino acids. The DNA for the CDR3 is TGCAGTGGCAAAGGGACAGGGGGGGAGCAGCCCCAGCATTTT. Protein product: CSGKGTGGEQPQHF.